This T cell receptor beta chain stems from a study of shared clonotypes between healthy human individuals. Study as a whole: There were three CD4 naive, three CD4 memory, two CD8 naive and one CD8 memory plates per donor. Study findings and constraints: Sampling involved blood alone; tissue repertoires likely differ.

Researchers divided each subset's genomic DNA evenly across several immunoSEQ plates. The data were produced by immunoSEQ multiplex PCR, yet TCRdb's version contains in-frame clones alone and is incomplete. The table shows some 2,500,000 clones, with approximately 94% occurring only once. From germline, CDR1 is MGHDK and CDR2 SYGVNS. This CDR3 has 14 residues. With V trimmed by 4 bases and J by 6 bases, 8 bases remained unmatched. About this clone itself: Its antigen is as yet unknown.

The receptor was isolated from a man in his late teens or twenties in good health. Some clones in this sample may be carry-over from other donors' samples. Material for sequencing was naive CD4+ T cells from PBMCs. The subset was: CD45RA+ positively selected. The genes are TRBV25-1 and TRBJ1-1; TRBD1 matches at 7 bases. CDR3 bases: TGTGCCAGCAGTGGTCGACAGGGTAAGGCTGAAGCTTTCTTT. Translating gives CASSGRQGKAEAFF.